The 19 T cell receptor beta chains in this list originate from one sample, sequenced in a study of cytomegalovirus exposure and HLA in healthy donors. The PCR made use of 60 Vbeta and 13 Jbeta primers. Only in-frame clones appear in the TCRdb table, and some are missing; sequencing was by immunoSEQ multiplex PCR. The sample holds about 150,000 clones, roughly 10% seen once. Sequencing was done on a sample of PBMCs. These receptors all stem from a male donor in good health and CMV-seronegative.

The rearrangement uses TRBV7-9 and TRBJ2-5, with unresolved D. This CDR3 comprises 14 residues. V dropped 1 base and J dropped 0 bases, with 6 bases sitting between them. CDR1 and CDR2 from the germline V gene are SEHNR and FQNEAQ (reference sequence). CDR3 protein: CASSLEADQETQYF. In DNA form, the CDR3 reads TGTGCCAGCAGCTTAGAGGCGGACCAAGAGACCCAGTACTTC.

In this sample, this clone turned up a few times. This chain joins TRBV13 and TRBJ1-1, with D unresolved. The germline V gene encodes CDR1 PRHDT and CDR2 FYEKMQ (reference sequence). The CDR3 is made up of 14 amino acids. Trimming removed 3 bases from V and 0 bases from J, with 8 bases in between. CDR3 residues: CASSLHGMNTEAFF. Here the CDR3 DNA reads TGTGCCAGCAGCTTGCACGGGATGAACACTGAAGCTTTCTTT.

This clone was seen a few times. The V gene is TRBV28, the J gene TRBJ2-2; D remains ambiguous. Trimming took 6 bases from V and 0 from J, leaving 8 bases between them. CDR1 and CDR2 from the germline V gene are MDHEN and SYDVKM. This CDR3 has 14 amino acids. CDR3 sequence (DNA): TGTGCCAGCAGATCTATCCCGAACACCGGGGAGCTGTTTTTT. This sequence encodes CASRSIPNTGELFF.

The chain joins TRBV4-1 to TRBJ2-5; D is possibly TRBD1 (6 bases). Germline V gives CDR1 MGHRA, CDR2 YSYEKL. This CDR3 comprises 14 residues. V was shortened by 4 bases and J by 4 bases, with 13 bases between the two germline ends. In DNA form, the CDR3 reads TGCGCCAGCAGCCGTACAGGGTGGGCAGAGACCCAGTACTTC. Protein: CASSRTGWAETQYF.

The chain employs TRBV6-1 and TRBJ1-3, with D possibly matching TRBD1 (6 bases). Per the germline V gene, CDR1 is MNHNS and CDR2 is SASEGT. The germline V and J ends were trimmed by 4 bases and 3 bases, with 16 bases remaining between them. The CDR3 extends over 16 amino acids. The DNA of the CDR3 is TGTGCCAGCAGTGTATACAGGGCATTCTATGGAAACACCATATATTTT. The encoded protein is CASSVYRAFYGNTIYF.

This clone was found a few times. J is TRBJ1-4 and V is TRBV6-5; TRBD1 is a possible D gene (6 bases). The V gene lost 0 bases and the J gene lost 7 bases, with 12 bases spanning the gap. The germline CDR1 and CDR2 sequences are MNHEY and SVGAGI. The CDR3 has 15 amino acids. In DNA, the CDR3 is TGTGCCAGCAGTTACTCGGGGGCGAGGAGTGAAAAACTGTTTTTT. As protein: CASSYSGARSEKLFF.

The rearrangement joins TRBV7-2 to TRBJ2-7, with D possibly TRBD2 on 5 matching bases. The CDR3 covers 15 residues. Germline V lookup: CDR1 SGHTA, CDR2 FQGNSA. Trimming took 4 bases from V and 3 from J, leaving 16 bases between them. The CDR3 sequence is CASSSLLGNIYEQYF. The CDR3 region has the DNA TGTGCCAGCAGCTCCTTGCTCGGGAATATCTACGAGCAGTACTTC.

With respect to this clone: Germline is not matched at one junction end, which may reflect a read error. The rearrangement links TRBV27 to TRBJ1-1; 9 nucleotides line up with TRBD1. Germline lookup yields CDR1 MNHEY and CDR2 SMNVEV (reference sequence). This CDR3 comprises 14 residues. The CDR3 here is CASRRQGGGTEVFF. CDR3 coding DNA: TGTGCCAGCAGGCGACAGGGGGGGGGCACTGAAGTTTTCTTT.

Only a few counts were recorded for this clone. The chain is built from TRBV2 and TRBJ2-3; 10 bases align to TRBD2. The J segment lost 2 bases and the V segment lost 4 bases, leaving 3 bases of the junction unmatched. Germline V gene data show CDR1 as SNHLY and CDR2 as FYNNEI. The CDR3 extends over 15 amino acids. The CDR3 loop is CASSGLAGDTDTQYF. CDR3 DNA: TGTGCCAGCAGTGGACTAGCGGGTGACACAGATACGCAGTATTTT. Full variable domain (outside the CDR3, taken from reference TRBV2 and TRBJ2-3): EPEVTQTPSHQVTQMGQEVILRCVPISNHLYFYWYRQILGQKVEFLVSFYNNEISEKSEIFDDQFSVERPDGSNFTLKIRSTKLEDSAMYFCASSGLAGDTDTQYFGPGTRLTVL.

The chain uses TRBV10-1 and TRBJ2-5; 11 nucleotides match TRBD1. Trimming at V came to 2 bases and at J to 2 bases, leaving 4 bases not matched to a gene. CDR1 is WNHNN, CDR2 SYGVQD, per germline (reference sequence). This CDR3 comprises 16 residues. CDR3 region: CASSEVGTGGQETQYF. DNA of the CDR3: TGCGCCAGCAGTGAGGTTGGGACAGGGGGTCAAGAGACCCAGTACTTC.

In this sample, this clone turned up a few times. This CDR3 reads CASSQEPGSPLHF. CDR3 bases: TGTGCCAGCAGCCAGGAACCGGGATCACCCCTCCACTTT. The chain carries TRBV11-2 and TRBJ1-6; D not resolved. Germline V gene data show CDR1 as SGHAT and CDR2 as FQNNGV. This CDR3 has 13 residues. V lost 5 bases to trimming and J lost 10 bases, with 12 bases between them.

The chain joins TRBV11-2 to TRBJ2-1; the D is unclear. Trimming removed 0 bases at V and 10 bases at J, with 7 bases between. CDR1 and CDR2 (germline): SGHAT, FQNNGV. The CDR3 covers 12 residues. The CDR3 coding sequence is TGTGCCAGCAGCTTAGACCTAGGAGAGCAGTTCTTC. Translating it yields CASSLDLGEQFF.

This chain joins TRBV28 and TRBJ1-1; 11 positions match TRBD1. The germline V gene has CDR1 MDHEN and CDR2 SYDVKM. The CDR3 loop spans 15 amino acids. Trimming took 2 bases from V and 5 from J; bases not matched to a gene: 4. The CDR3 region is CASSLGTGGWTEAFF. As DNA, the CDR3 is TGTGCCAGCAGTTTAGGGACAGGGGGTTGGACTGAAGCTTTCTTT. The entire variable domain, with the rest obtained from reference TRBV28 and TRBJ1-1, is as follows: DVKVTQSSRYLVKRTGEKVFLECVQDMDHENMFWYRQDPGLGLRLIYFSYDVKMKEKGDIPEGYSVSREKKERFSLILESASTNQTSMYLCASSLGTGGWTEAFFGQGTRLTVV.

The chain is built from TRBV7-2 and TRBJ2-5; 10 bases are shared with TRBD2. The germline gives CDR1 SGHTA, CDR2 FQGNSA. The CDR3 consists of 15 residues. V lost 5 bases to trimming and J lost 7 bases; unmatched junction nucleotides: 10. The DNA of the CDR3 is TGTGCCAGCAGCCTGGGGGGAGCGGGGGGGCGGACCCAGTACTTC. Translation gives CASSLGGAGGRTQYF.

This chain uses TRBV4-2 with TRBJ1-4; 7 bases are shared with TRBD1. The CDR3 has 16 residues. Germline CDR1 LGHNA, CDR2 YNFKEQ. Trimming removed 2 bases from V and 4 bases from J; junction bases left unmatched: 7. The CDR3 here is CASSQLPGQNNEKLFF. In DNA form, the CDR3 reads TGTGCCAGCAGCCAATTGCCGGGACAGAATAATGAAAAACTGTTTTTT.

This clone appeared a single time. This chain links TRBV13 with TRBJ2-5, with TRBD2 matching over 7 bases. The V gene end was trimmed by 6 bases and the J gene end by 5 bases; junction bases not matched to a gene: 6. This CDR3 is 13 amino acids long. Germline-derived CDR1 and CDR2 are PRHDT and FYEKMQ (reference sequence). CDR3 loop: CASRSGLEETQYF. For the CDR3, the DNA is TGTGCCAGCAGGTCTGGACTAGAGGAGACCCAGTACTTC.

This clone was seen a handful of times. The rearrangement joins TRBV5-6 to TRBJ1-5; 8 bases align to TRBD1. Trimming at V came to 4 bases and at J to 4 bases, leaving 16 bases not matched to a gene. The CDR3 runs to 18 residues. Germline V gene data show CDR1 as SGHDT and CDR2 as YYEEEE. The CDR3 protein is CASSLRKRQGNGNQPQHF. Written as DNA, the CDR3 is TGTGCCAGCAGCCTACGAAAGAGACAGGGGAATGGAAATCAGCCCCAGCATTTT.

This chain joins TRBV6-1 and TRBJ1-1; 11 nucleotides match TRBD1. Germline trimming cut 6 bases from V and 4 bases from J; bases unmatched to any gene: 7. This CDR3 contains 15 residues. Germline V gives CDR1 MNHNS, CDR2 SASEGT. CDR3 loop: CASRGGQGAVTEAFF. DNA for the CDR3: TGTGCCAGCAGGGGAGGACAGGGGGCAGTCACTGAAGCTTTCTTT.

This clone was picked up a small number of times. The chain combines TRBV7-9 with TRBJ2-5, with 12 bases lining up with TRBD2. CDR1 is SEHNR and CDR2 is FQNEAQ in the germline V gene (reference sequence). Trimming at V came to 6 bases and at J to 2 bases, leaving 7 bases not matched to a gene. The CDR3 runs to 16 residues. The CDR3 nucleotides are TGTGCCAGCAGTTTCGCTAGCGGGGGGGTTCAAGAGACCCAGTACTTC. Its translation is CASSFASGGVQETQYF.